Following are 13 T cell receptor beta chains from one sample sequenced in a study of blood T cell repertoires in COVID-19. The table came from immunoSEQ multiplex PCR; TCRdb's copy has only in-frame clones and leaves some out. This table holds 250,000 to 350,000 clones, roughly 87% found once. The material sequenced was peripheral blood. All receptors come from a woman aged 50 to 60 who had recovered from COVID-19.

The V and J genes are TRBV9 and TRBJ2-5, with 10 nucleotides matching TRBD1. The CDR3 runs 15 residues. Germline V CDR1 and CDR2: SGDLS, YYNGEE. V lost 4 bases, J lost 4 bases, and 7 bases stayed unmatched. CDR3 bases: TGTGCCAGCAGCAATAGTTGGACAGGGGGAGAGACCCAGTACTTC. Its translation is CASSNSWTGGETQYF.

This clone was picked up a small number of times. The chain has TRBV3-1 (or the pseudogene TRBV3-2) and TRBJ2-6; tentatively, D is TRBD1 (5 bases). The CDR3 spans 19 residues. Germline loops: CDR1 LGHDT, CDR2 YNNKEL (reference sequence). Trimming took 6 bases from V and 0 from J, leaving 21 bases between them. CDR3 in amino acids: CASSQYPTGVSSGANVLTF. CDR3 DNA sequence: TGTGCCAGCAGTCAATACCCCACAGGCGTAAGCTCTGGGGCCAACGTCCTGACTTTC.

CDR3 amino acids: CASSEAVRGSATNEKLFF. Written as DNA, the CDR3 is TGTGCCAGCAGTGAAGCGGTCAGGGGTAGTGCAACTAATGAAAAACTGTTTTTT. The rearrangement joins TRBV6-1 to TRBJ1-4; D is perhaps TRBD1 (6 bases). Germline lookup yields CDR1 MNHNS and CDR2 SASEGT. V lost 0 bases and J 0 bases, leaving 14 bases between the germline ends. The CDR3 has 18 amino acids.

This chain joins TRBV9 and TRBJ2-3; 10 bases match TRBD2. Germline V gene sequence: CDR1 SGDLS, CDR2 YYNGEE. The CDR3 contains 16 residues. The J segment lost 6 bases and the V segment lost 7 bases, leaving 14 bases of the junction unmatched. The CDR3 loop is CASRRSAGGPGDTQYF. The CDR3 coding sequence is TGTGCCAGCCGACGATCAGCGGGAGGGCCCGGGGATACGCAGTATTTT.

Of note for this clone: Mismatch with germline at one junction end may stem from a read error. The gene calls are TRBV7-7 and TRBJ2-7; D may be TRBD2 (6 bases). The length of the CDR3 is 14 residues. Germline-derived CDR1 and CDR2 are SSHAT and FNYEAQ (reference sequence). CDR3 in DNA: TGTGCTAGCAGCCCACACGGGAGCCCCTACGAGCAGTACTTC. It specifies CASSPHGSPYEQYF.

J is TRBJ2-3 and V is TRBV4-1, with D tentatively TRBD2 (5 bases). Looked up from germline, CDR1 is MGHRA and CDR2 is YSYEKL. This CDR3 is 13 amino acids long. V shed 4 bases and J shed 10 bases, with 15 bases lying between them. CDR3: CASSPDSEVAQYF. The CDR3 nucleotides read TGCGCCAGCAGCCCTGATAGCGAGGTCGCGCAGTATTTT.

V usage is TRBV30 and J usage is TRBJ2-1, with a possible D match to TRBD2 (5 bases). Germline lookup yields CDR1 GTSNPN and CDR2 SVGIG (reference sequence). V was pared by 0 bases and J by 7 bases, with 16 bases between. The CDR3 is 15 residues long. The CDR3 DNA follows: TGTGCCTGGAGTGTAAAGCGGAACTCGTTGAATGAGCAGTTCTTC. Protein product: CAWSVKRNSLNEQFF.

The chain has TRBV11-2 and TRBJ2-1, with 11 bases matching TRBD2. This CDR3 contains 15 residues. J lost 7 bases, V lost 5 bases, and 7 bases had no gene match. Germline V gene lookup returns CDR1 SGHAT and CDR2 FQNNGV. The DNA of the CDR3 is TGTGCCAGCAGCCGTGGGACTAGCGGACGGAATGAGCAGTTCTTC. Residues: CASSRGTSGRNEQFF. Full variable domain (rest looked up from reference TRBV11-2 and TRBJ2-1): EAGVAQSPRYKIIEKRQSVAFWCNPISGHATLYWYQQILGQGPKLLIQFQNNGVVDDSQLPKDRFSAERLKGVDSTLKIQPAKLEDSAVYLCASSRGTSGRNEQFFGPGTRLTVL.

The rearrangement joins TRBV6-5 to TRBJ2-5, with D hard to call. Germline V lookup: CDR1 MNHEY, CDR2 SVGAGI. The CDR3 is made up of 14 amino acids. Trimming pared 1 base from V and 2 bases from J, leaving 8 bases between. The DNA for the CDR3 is TGTGCCAGCAGTTACTTAGGCAGGCAAGAGACCCAGTACTTC. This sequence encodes CASSYLGRQETQYF.

CDR3 sequence (DNA): TGTGCCAGCAGTGAAGCGCTGGGAGGAAATTCACCCCTCCACTTT. Its protein is CASSEALGGNSPLHF. This chain joins TRBV6-1 and TRBJ1-6; D is unclear. The CDR3 totals 15 residues. Deletions cut 0 bases from V and 7 bases from J, with 10 bases between. CDR1 is MNHNS, CDR2 SASEGT, per germline.

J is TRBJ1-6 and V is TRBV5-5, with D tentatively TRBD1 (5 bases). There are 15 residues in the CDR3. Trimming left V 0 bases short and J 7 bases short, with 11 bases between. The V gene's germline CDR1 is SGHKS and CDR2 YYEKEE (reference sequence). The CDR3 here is CASSLEGLGNSPLHF. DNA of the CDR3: TGTGCCAGCAGCTTGGAGGGACTGGGAAATTCACCCCTCCACTTT. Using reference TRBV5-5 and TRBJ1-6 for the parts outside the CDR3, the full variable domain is DAGVTQSPTHLIKTRGQQVTLRCSPISGHKSVSWYQQVLGQGPQFIFQYYEKEERGRGNFPDRFSARQFPNYSSELNVNALLLGDSALYLCASSLEGLGNSPLHFGNGTRLTVT.

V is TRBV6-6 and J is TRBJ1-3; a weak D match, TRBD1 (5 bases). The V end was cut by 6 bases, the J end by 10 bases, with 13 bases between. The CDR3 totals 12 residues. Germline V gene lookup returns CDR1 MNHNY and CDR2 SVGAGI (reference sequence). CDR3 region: CASSRIGGTIYF. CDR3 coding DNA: TGTGCCAGCAGCCGAATCGGGGGGACCATATATTTT.

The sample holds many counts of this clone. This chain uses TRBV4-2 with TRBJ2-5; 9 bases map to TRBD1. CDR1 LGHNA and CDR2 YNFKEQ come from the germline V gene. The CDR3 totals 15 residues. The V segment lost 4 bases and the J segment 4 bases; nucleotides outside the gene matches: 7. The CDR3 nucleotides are TGTGCCAGCAGCCCCCAGGACAGGGGAGGAGAGACCCAGTACTTC. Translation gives CASSPQDRGGETQYF.